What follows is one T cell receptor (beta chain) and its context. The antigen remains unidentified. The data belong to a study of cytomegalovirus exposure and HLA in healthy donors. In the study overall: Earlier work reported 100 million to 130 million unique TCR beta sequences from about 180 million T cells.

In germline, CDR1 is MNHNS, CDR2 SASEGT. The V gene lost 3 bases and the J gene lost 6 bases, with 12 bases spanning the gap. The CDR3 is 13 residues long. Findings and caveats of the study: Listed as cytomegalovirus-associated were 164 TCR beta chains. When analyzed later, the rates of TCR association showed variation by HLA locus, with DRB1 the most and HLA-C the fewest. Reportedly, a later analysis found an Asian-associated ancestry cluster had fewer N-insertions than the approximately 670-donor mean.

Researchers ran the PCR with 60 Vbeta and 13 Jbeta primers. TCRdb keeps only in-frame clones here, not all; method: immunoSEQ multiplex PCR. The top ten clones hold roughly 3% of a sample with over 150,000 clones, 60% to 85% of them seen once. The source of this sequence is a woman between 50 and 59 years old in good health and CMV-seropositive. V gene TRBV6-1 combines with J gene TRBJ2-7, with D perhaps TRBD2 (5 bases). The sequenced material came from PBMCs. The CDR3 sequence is CASSEAGGSEQYF. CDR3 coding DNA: TGTGCCAGCAGTGAGGCAGGAGGTTCCGAGCAGTACTTC.